This T cell receptor beta chain stems from a study of metastatic and nonmetastatic thyroid tumors. Study details: From malignant and benign thyroid patients, repertoires in blood and in tumor or nodule tissue were compared. Findings and limits, study-wide: Malignant tumors reportedly showed significantly higher TCR beta diversity than benign nodules in both blood and tumor.

This clone was recorded a few times. The antigen is not known. Nobody among the patients had been given any treatment before thyroid surgery. In the authors' workflow: Variation in CDR3 across clinicopathological groups served as the basis for constructing a distant-metastasis classifier in papillary thyroid cancer. TCRdb re-called the PCR reads with MiXCR. The V and J calls reflect TCRdb's pipeline rather than the authors' work. The repertoire includes about 38,000 clones, around half of them detected once, and approximately 25% sits in the top ten. Germline V gene sequence: CDR1 DFQATT, CDR2 SNEGSKA (reference sequence). This CDR3 contains 13 residues. With 6 bases clipped from V and 2 bases from J, the junction kept 5 bases outside the gene matches.

This receptor was obtained from a male donor with papillary thyroid cancer or a benign thyroid nodule (not recorded which). Some clones in this sample may be carry-over from other donors' samples. Sequenced material: tumor tissue. V gene TRBV20-1 combines with J gene TRBJ2-7; 9 bases match TRBD1. The CDR3 protein is CSARTGDTYEQYF. DNA of the CDR3: TGCAGTGCGAGGACAGGGGATACCTACGAGCAGTACTTC.